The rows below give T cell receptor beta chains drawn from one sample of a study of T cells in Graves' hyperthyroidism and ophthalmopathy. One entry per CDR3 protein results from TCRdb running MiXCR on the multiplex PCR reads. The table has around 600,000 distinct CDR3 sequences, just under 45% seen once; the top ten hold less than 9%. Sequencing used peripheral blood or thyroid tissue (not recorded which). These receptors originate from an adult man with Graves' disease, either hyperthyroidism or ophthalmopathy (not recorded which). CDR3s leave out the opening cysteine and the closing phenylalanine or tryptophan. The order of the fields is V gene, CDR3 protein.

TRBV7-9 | ASSPGVAGGNEQY
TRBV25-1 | AQREARETQY
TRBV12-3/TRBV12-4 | ASGLLDRRNTEAF
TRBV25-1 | ASSDGRVGSPLH
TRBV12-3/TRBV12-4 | ASRGMQGNQPQH
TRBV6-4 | ASSDSIRAGLPAF
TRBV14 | ASSQDLTSGGYGYT
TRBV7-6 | ASSLGRGFNEKLF
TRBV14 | ASSQDGVGEAF
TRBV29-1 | SVTRLAGEETQY
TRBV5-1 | ASSLVGGDGEKLF
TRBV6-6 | ASSPSGGFGTQY
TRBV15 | ATSRDGTSGQETQY
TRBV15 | ATSRGDYEQY
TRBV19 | ASSKGESNQPQH
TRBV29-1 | SVSGQVVGGQAF
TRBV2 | ASTKDGQY
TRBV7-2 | ASSTRTGRDYEQY
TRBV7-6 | ASSLGRIYEQY
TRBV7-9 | ASKGRGDYEQY
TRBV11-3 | ASSNTAENTGELF
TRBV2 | ASSEDSTEAF
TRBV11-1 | ASSPRTGYT
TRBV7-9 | ASTEAGVKETQY
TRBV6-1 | ASRIRDGQY
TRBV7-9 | ASSSQPGQGIYGYT
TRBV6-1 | ASSDNPVDYGYT
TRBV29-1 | SVITRGETQY
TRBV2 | ASSGWGTATFAQY
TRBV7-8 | ASSLVLWGLAGGDEQY
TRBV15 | ATSRVVRGIREQY
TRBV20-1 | SVYFRGFGTEAF
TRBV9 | ASSAWTGSRETQY
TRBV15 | ATSRVLAAYEQY